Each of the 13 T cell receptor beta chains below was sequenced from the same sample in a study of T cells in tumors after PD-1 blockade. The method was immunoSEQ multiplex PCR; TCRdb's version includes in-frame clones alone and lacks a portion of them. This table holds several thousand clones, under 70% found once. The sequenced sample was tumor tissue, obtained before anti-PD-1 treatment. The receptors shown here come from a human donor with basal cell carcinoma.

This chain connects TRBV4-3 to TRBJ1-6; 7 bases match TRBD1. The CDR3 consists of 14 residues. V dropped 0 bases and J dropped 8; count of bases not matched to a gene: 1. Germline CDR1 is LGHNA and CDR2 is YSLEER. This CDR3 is CASSQDRGDSPLHF. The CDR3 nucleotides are TGCGCCAGCAGCCAAGACAGGGGGGATTCACCCCTCCACTTT.

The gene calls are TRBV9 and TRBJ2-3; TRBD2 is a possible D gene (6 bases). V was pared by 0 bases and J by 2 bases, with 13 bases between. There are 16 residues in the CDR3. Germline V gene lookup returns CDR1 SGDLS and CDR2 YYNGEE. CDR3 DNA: TGTGCCAGCAGCGTAGGCGGGGCGAGCGACACAGATACGCAGTATTTT. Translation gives CASSVGGASDTDTQYF.

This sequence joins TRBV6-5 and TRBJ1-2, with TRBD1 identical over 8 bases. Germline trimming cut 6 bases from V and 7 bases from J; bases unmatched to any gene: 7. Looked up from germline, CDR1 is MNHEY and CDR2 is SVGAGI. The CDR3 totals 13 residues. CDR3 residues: CASSQGALGGYTF. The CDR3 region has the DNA TGTGCCAGCAGCCAGGGGGCACTTGGTGGCTACACCTTC.

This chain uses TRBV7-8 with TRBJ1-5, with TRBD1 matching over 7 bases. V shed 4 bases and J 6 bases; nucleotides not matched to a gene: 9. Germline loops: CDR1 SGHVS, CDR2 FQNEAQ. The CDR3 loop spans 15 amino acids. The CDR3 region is CASSSRDSRGQPQHF. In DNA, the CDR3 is TGTGCCAGCAGCTCCCGGGACAGTCGGGGTCAGCCCCAGCATTTT.

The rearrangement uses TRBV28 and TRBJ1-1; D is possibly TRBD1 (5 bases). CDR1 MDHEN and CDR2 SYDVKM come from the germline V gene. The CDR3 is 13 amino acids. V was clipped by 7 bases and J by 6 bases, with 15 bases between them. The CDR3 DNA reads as TGTGCCAGCATCATGGGGGGGAGGGCTGAAGCTTTCTTT. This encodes CASIMGGRAEAFF. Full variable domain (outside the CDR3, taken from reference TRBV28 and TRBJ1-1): DVKVTQSSRYLVKRTGEKVFLECVQDMDHENMFWYRQDPGLGLRLIYFSYDVKMKEKGDIPEGYSVSREKKERFSLILESASTNQTSMYLCASIMGGRAEAFFGQGTRLTVV.

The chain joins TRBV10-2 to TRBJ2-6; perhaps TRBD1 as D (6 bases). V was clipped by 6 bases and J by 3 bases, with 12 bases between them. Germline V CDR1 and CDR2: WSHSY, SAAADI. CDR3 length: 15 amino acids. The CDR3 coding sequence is TGCGCCAGCAGGGAACAGGGAATTGGGGCCAACGTCCTGACTTTC. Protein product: CASREQGIGANVLTF.

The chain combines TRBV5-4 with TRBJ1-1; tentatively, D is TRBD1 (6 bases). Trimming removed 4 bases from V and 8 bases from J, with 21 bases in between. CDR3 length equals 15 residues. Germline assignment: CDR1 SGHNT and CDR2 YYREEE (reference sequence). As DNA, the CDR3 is TGTGCCAGCAGCCCCCAGACAGGCAACGAAAGGGAAGCTTTCTTT. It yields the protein CASSPQTGNEREAFF.

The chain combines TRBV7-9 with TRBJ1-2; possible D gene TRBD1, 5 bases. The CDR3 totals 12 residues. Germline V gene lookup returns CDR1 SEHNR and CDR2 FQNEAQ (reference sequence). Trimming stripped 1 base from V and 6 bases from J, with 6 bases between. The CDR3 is CASSLGGDGYTF. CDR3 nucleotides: TGTGCCAGCAGCTTAGGGGGGGATGGCTACACCTTC.

CDR3 region: CASSPAGTSGGTQYF. CDR3 DNA sequence: TGTGCCAGCAGTCCTGCCGGGACTAGCGGGGGTACGCAGTATTTT. The chain couples TRBV6-4 to TRBJ2-3; TRBD2 agrees at 14 bases. The V segment lost 5 bases and the J segment 8 bases; nucleotides outside the gene matches: 6. The CDR3 extends over 15 amino acids. In germline, CDR1 is MRHNA, CDR2 SNTAGT.

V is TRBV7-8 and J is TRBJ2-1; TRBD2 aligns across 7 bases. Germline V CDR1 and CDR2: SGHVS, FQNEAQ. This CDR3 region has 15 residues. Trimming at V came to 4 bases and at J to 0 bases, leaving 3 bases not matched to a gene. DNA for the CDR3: TGTGCCAGCAGCTATCTAGCGGTCTCCTACAATGAGCAGTTCTTC. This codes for CASSYLAVSYNEQFF.

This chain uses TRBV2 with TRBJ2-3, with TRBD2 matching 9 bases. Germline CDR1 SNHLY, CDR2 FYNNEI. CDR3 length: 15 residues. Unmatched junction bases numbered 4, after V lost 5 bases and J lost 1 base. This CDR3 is CASSSGGIRTDTQYF. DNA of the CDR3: TGTGCCAGCAGTAGCGGGGGGATCCGCACAGATACGCAGTATTTT.

CDR3 sequence: CASSLAVSGGLYEQYF. CDR3 coding DNA: TGTGCCAGCAGCTTAGCGGTTAGCGGGGGCCTCTACGAGCAGTACTTC. The chain combines TRBV7-2 with TRBJ2-7; 9 nucleotides agree with TRBD2. V gave up 0 bases and J gave up 3 bases; unmatched junction bases: 6. The CDR3 runs to 16 residues. CDR1 and CDR2 (germline): SGHTA, FQGNSA.

CDR3 coding DNA: TGTGCCAGCAGTCCACGGTACCAAGAGACCCAGTACTTC. Translating it yields CASSPRYQETQYF. The rearrangement joins TRBV28 to TRBJ2-5; D gene ambiguous. The germline V and J ends were trimmed by 5 bases and 0 bases, with 7 bases remaining between them. The germline gives CDR1 MDHEN, CDR2 SYDVKM. The CDR3 has 13 amino acids.